The sequence of this T cell receptor beta chain was determined in a study of cytomegalovirus exposure and HLA in healthy donors. Whole-study findings and limits: Several top significant clusters appeared, in a later analysis, to be linked to common viral pathogens.

On this clone: Antigen unknown.

Primers included in the PCR were 60 Vbeta and 13 Jbeta primers. Methods used by the authors: Later, 65 million to 90 million unique TCR beta chains were counted in an analysis, and roughly 11 million of them were shared. This table comes from immunoSEQ multiplex PCR, and its TCRdb copy is limited to in-frame clones, with some not included. V, J and clone size are those of that table, while D and trimming were read from the DNA. The table records 150,000 to 200,000 clones, 70% to 85% of them present only once. The CDR3 is 14 residues long. Germline assignment: CDR1 MDHEN and CDR2 SYDVKM. The V gene end was trimmed by 5 bases and the J gene end by 3 bases; junction bases not matched to a gene: 5.

This clonotype originated in a man aged 35 to 55 in good health and CMV-seropositive. This chain links TRBV28 with TRBJ2-7; 9 bases align to TRBD2. The sequenced sample consisted of PBMCs. The CDR3 spells CASSRTSVLYEQYF. CDR3 in DNA: TGTGCCAGCAGTAGGACTAGCGTACTCTACGAGCAGTACTTC.